These 13 T cell receptor beta chains share one sample of origin, sequenced in a study of control samples from healthy donors and cancer patients. The protocol was immunoSEQ multiplex PCR, while the TCRdb copy is restricted to in-frame clones and leaves out a portion. The sample has roughly 120,000 clones, roughly 94% seen once. The source material was blood. The source is a man under 40 in good health.

This chain connects TRBV5-1 to TRBJ2-7, with D tentatively TRBD2 (6 bases). CDR3 length: 17 residues. Germline V gene sequence: CDR1 SGHRS, CDR2 YFSETQ. Trimming took 4 bases from V and 2 from J, leaving 22 bases between them. The CDR3 protein is CASSLLGGPGEPYEQYF. In DNA form, the CDR3 reads TGCGCCAGCAGCCTTTTGGGCGGGCCGGGAGAGCCCTACGAGCAGTACTTC.

This sequence joins TRBV11-2 and TRBJ1-6; D not resolved. The V gene lost 1 base and the J gene lost 7 bases, with 2 bases spanning the gap. Per germline, CDR1 SGHAT and CDR2 FQNNGV. The CDR3 totals 12 residues. As DNA, the CDR3 is TGTGCCAGCAGCTTAGTAAATTCACCCCTCCACTTT. Its protein is CASSLVNSPLHF.

The CDR3 coding sequence is TGTGCCAGCAGTCTCCGACAGGGGGGAAACACCATATATTTT. This codes for CASSLRQGGNTIYF. J is TRBJ1-3 and V is TRBV27; 8 bases align to TRBD1. The length of the CDR3 is 14 residues. V gave up 5 bases and J gave up 4 bases; unmatched junction bases: 4. Germline CDR1 and CDR2: MNHEY and SMNVEV (reference sequence).

The chain carries TRBV5-1 and TRBJ2-3; 8 nucleotides align to TRBD1. This CDR3 region has 15 residues. J gave up 0 bases and V 4 bases, and 4 bases lay outside the gene matches. Germline CDR1 is SGHRS and CDR2 is YFSETQ. The CDR3 DNA reads TGCGCCAGCAGCCCCGGACAGGGAAGCACAGATACGCAGTATTTT. Protein product: CASSPGQGSTDTQYF.

This chain connects TRBV6-2 or TRBV6-3 to TRBJ1-2; no firm D call. V lost 1 base and J 7 bases, leaving 16 bases between the germline ends. The germline V gene has CDR1 MNHEY and CDR2 SVGEGT. This CDR3 is 15 amino acids long. The CDR3, as DNA: TGTGCCAGCAGTTACTTCGCGGCCCGGAAGATTGGCTACACCTTC. It yields the protein CASSYFAARKIGYTF.

The CDR3 here is CASGLVFLNTGELFF. The CDR3 nucleotides are TGTGCTAGTGGTTTGGTATTCCTTAACACCGGGGAGCTGTTTTTT. This sequence joins TRBV12-5 and TRBJ2-2, with unresolved D. V gave up 0 bases and J gave up 2 bases, with 7 bases separating them. The CDR3 runs to 15 residues. Per germline, CDR1 LGHNT and CDR2 FRNRAP.

This sequence joins TRBV11-2 and TRBJ2-7, with D uncertain. The CDR3 has 12 residues. Germline V lookup: CDR1 SGHAT, CDR2 FQNNGV. Trimming took off 3 bases at V and 2 bases at J, with 5 bases between the two ends. CDR3 bases: TGTGCCAGCAGCTTCAGGACCTACGAGCAGTACTTC. Protein product: CASSFRTYEQYF.

This sequence joins TRBV21-1 and TRBJ1-1; the table calls TRBD1, which could not be checked here. TRBV21-1 is assigned pseudogene status. CDR3 length: 14 amino acids. CDR3 nucleotide sequence: TGTGCCAGCCCCAAAACAGGGGGGCTCACTGAAGCTTTCTTT. It encodes CASPKTGGLTEAFF.

The chain combines TRBV4-3 with TRBJ2-3; D is possibly TRBD2 (5 bases). V was clipped by 0 bases and J by 6 bases, with 13 bases between them. Germline V gene data show CDR1 as LGHNA and CDR2 as YSLEER. The CDR3 contains 15 residues. CDR3 sequence: CASSQDLVSGDTQYF. As DNA, the CDR3 is TGCGCCAGCAGCCAAGATCTCGTGTCGGGGGATACGCAGTATTTT.

The V and J genes are TRBV7-9 and TRBJ1-2, with 10 bases fitting TRBD1. The CDR3 extends over 17 amino acids. CDR1 and CDR2 from the germline V gene are SEHNR and FQNEAQ (reference sequence). J lost 3 bases, V lost 1 base, and 8 bases had no gene match. The CDR3 loop is CASSLGGGDRGYYGYTF. DNA for the CDR3: TGTGCCAGCAGCTTAGGGGGCGGGGACAGGGGCTACTATGGCTACACCTTC. Together with reference TRBV7-9 and TRBJ1-2, the CDR3 gives the full variable domain: DTGVSQNPRHKITKRGQNVTFRCDPISEHNRLYWYRQTLGQGPEFLTYFQNEAQLEKSRLLSDRFSAERPKGSFSTLEIQRTEQGDSAMYLCASSLGGGDRGYYGYTFGSGTRLTVV.

The chain links TRBV27 to TRBJ2-5, with D perhaps matching TRBD2 (5 bases). The V end was cut by 7 bases, the J end by 2 bases, with 14 bases between. CDR1 MNHEY and CDR2 SMNVEV come from the germline V gene (reference sequence). The CDR3 runs to 14 residues. CDR3 amino acids: CASTYTRGQETQYF. The CDR3 DNA reads as TGTGCCAGCACCTATACGAGAGGGCAAGAGACCCAGTACTTC.

This chain uses TRBV6-6 with TRBJ2-1; D not certain. The CDR3 covers 14 residues. Trimming removed 2 bases at V and 9 bases at J, with 14 bases between. Germline lookup yields CDR1 MNHNY and CDR2 SVGAGI (reference sequence). CDR3 in amino acids: CASSYGPLTAEQFF. The CDR3 region has the DNA TGTGCCAGCAGTTACGGCCCCCTCACTGCTGAGCAGTTCTTC.

The DNA of the CDR3 is TGTGCCAGTAGCGCGTCTTTCTATGGCTACACCTTC. Its translation is CASSASFYGYTF. J is TRBJ1-2 and V is TRBV19; D is uncertain. Deletions cut 6 bases from V and 4 bases from J, with 9 bases between. The CDR3 is 12 amino acids. CDR1 LNHDA and CDR2 SQIVND come from the germline V gene (reference sequence).